Shown below are 18 T cell receptor beta chains from a single sample sequenced in a study of shared clonotypes between healthy human individuals. Measured with immunoSEQ multiplex PCR; TCRdb has only the in-frame clones, and not every one. The table shows 2.3 million or so clones, with approximately 95% occurring only once. The sample comprised naive CD4+ T cells from PBMCs. The subset is: CD45RA+ positively selected. Receptor source: a young man in good health. Some clones in this sample may be carry-over from other donors' samples.

The chain combines TRBV5-5 with TRBJ2-5; the match to TRBD2 covers 12 bases. Germline values: CDR1 SGHKS, CDR2 YYEKEE (reference sequence). The CDR3 contains 16 residues. Trimming at V came to 2 bases and at J to 1 base, leaving 3 bases not matched to a gene. CDR3 region: CASSFSTSGGQETQYF. The CDR3 nucleotides read TGTGCCAGCAGCTTTTCGACTAGCGGGGGCCAAGAGACCCAGTACTTC. The entire variable domain, with the rest obtained from reference TRBV5-5 and TRBJ2-5, is as follows: DAGVTQSPTHLIKTRGQQVTLRCSPISGHKSVSWYQQVLGQGPQFIFQYYEKEERGRGNFPDRFSARQFPNYSSELNVNALLLGDSALYLCASSFSTSGGQETQYFGPGTRLLVL.

About this clone itself: The sample contains more than one DNA sequence encoding this CDR3. The J gene is TRBJ1-3, the V gene TRBV2, with D possibly TRBD1 on 5 matching bases. The CDR3 sequence is 14 residues long. The V and J ends lost 1 base and 4 bases respectively, with 8 bases between them. The germline gives CDR1 SNHLY, CDR2 FYNNEI. The CDR3 bases are TGTGCCAGCAGTGAAGGCGGGGCCGGAAACACCATATATTTT. Protein: CASSEGGAGNTIYF. The complete variable domain, with remaining parts taken from reference TRBV2 and TRBJ1-3, reads EPEVTQTPSHQVTQMGQEVILRCVPISNHLYFYWYRQILGQKVEFLVSFYNNEISEKSEIFDDQFSVERPDGSNFTLKIRSTKLEDSAMYFCASSEGGAGNTIYFGEGSWLTVV.

To note about this clone: Other DNA sequences within the sample encode an identical CDR3. The V and J genes are TRBV29-1 and TRBJ1-2; D gene ambiguous. V lost 6 bases, J lost 7 bases, and 3 bases lay in between. Germline values: CDR1 SQVTM, CDR2 ANQGSEA. The CDR3 sequence is 8 residues long. CDR3 in amino acids: CSVGGYTF. The DNA for the CDR3 is TGCAGCGTAGGTGGCTACACCTTC.

This chain joins TRBV6-5 and TRBJ2-7; weak D call: TRBD1 (6 bases). V lost 0 bases to trimming and J lost 4 bases, with 13 bases between them. CDR1 and CDR2 from the germline V gene are MNHEY and SVGAGI. The CDR3 is made up of 15 amino acids. The CDR3 sequence: CASSYSTGFVYEQYF. The CDR3 DNA follows: TGTGCCAGCAGTTACTCCACAGGGTTTGTGTACGAGCAGTACTTC.

This chain links TRBV7-3 with TRBJ1-1; weak D call: TRBD1 (6 bases). V lost 1 base and J 1 base, leaving 13 bases between the germline ends. The CDR3 consists of 16 residues. CDR1 and CDR2 (germline): SGHTA, FQGTGA. Here the CDR3 reads CASSLSVTGRNTEAFF. CDR3 coding DNA: TGTGCCAGCAGCTTAAGTGTTACAGGGAGGAACACTGAAGCTTTCTTT. The variable domain in full, with the rest retrieved from reference TRBV7-3 and TRBJ1-1, is GAGVSQTPSNKVTEKGKYVELRCDPISGHTALYWYRQSLGQGPEFLIYFQGTGAADDSGLPNDRFFAVRPEGSVSTLKIQRTERGDSAVYLCASSLSVTGRNTEAFFGQGTRLTVV.

Details on this clone: Other DNA sequences in the same sample also yield this CDR3. J is TRBJ2-5 and V is TRBV9, with D unclear. Germline CDR1 and CDR2: SGDLS and YYNGEE. CDR3 length: 15 residues. V gave up 0 bases and J gave up 0 bases, with 9 bases separating them. CDR3 in DNA: TGTGCCAGCAGCGTAGGCATAGGGTACCAAGAGACCCAGTACTTC. It yields the protein CASSVGIGYQETQYF.

This clone was observed a single time. The rearrangement joins TRBV7-9 to TRBJ2-3; 7 nucleotides match TRBD1. Germline V lookup: CDR1 SEHNR, CDR2 FQNEAQ (reference sequence). The CDR3 is 16 amino acids. Trimming took 5 bases from V and 5 from J; bases not matched to a gene: 13. CDR3 in amino acids: CASSPVLLRGIDTQYF. CDR3 DNA: TGTGCCAGCAGCCCCGTACTACTCAGGGGGATAGATACGCAGTATTTT.

With regard to this clone: Other nucleotide sequences in the sample specify the same CDR3. CDR3 sequence reads: CATSRGRSSYEQYF. In DNA form, the CDR3 reads TGTGCCACCAGCAGAGGACGGAGCTCCTACGAGCAGTACTTC. J is TRBJ2-7 and V is TRBV15; the D is unclear. CDR3 length: 14 residues. V was trimmed by 1 base and J by 0 bases, leaving 7 bases between them. Germline-derived CDR1 and CDR2 are LNHNV and YYDKDF (reference sequence).

The chain has TRBV29-1 and TRBJ2-2; D uncertain. The CDR3 runs to 15 residues. Germline CDR1 SQVTM, CDR2 ANQGSEA. Trimming cost V 5 bases and J 5 bases, with 18 bases left between them. The CDR3 loop is CSVSTSPPSTGELFF. The CDR3 DNA sequence: TGCAGCGTTTCAACATCCCCTCCTAGTACCGGGGAGCTGTTTTTT.

V and J are TRBV19 and TRBJ2-1, with unresolved D. Germline V gene data show CDR1 as LNHDA and CDR2 as SQIVND (reference sequence). V shed 5 bases and J shed 4 bases, with 12 bases lying between them. This CDR3 is 14 amino acids long. The CDR3 nucleotides read TGTGCCAGTAGTTTGAGAGGACGGTACAATGAGCAGTTCTTC. Protein: CASSLRGRYNEQFF.

As for this clone: In the same sample, other DNA sequences code for this CDR3. The V and J genes are TRBV6-1 and TRBJ1-5; TRBD1 agrees at 9 bases. V was clipped by 3 bases and J by 1 base; unmatched bases: 1. In germline, CDR1 is MNHNS, CDR2 SASEGT. The CDR3 consists of 15 residues. The CDR3 region is CASSEGTGSNQPQHF. The CDR3 nucleotides are TGTGCCAGCAGTGAGGGGACAGGGAGCAATCAGCCCCAGCATTTT.

The genes are TRBV28 and TRBJ2-7; TRBD1 is a possible D gene (5 bases). Germline V gene data show CDR1 as MDHEN and CDR2 as SYDVKM. Trimming took off 6 bases at V and 3 bases at J, with 18 bases between the two ends. The CDR3 spans 15 residues. This CDR3 is CASRFTGAGFYEQYF. The CDR3 coding sequence is TGTGCCAGCAGGTTCACAGGAGCAGGGTTCTACGAGCAGTACTTC.

Details on this clone: The sample holds other DNA sequences that translate to the same CDR3. The V and J genes are TRBV7-3 and TRBJ2-1, with D uncertain. This CDR3 comprises 15 residues. Trimming took 5 bases from V and 0 from J, leaving 11 bases between them. Germline CDR1 and CDR2: SGHTA and FQGTGA. CDR3 residues: CASSPTRSSYNEQFF. CDR3 DNA: TGTGCCAGCAGCCCCACACGGAGCTCCTACAATGAGCAGTTCTTC.

The V and J genes are TRBV7-9 and TRBJ2-1, with TRBD2 matching over 8 bases. Germline CDR1 is SEHNR and CDR2 is FQNEAQ (reference sequence). The CDR3 is made up of 16 amino acids. J gave up 0 bases and V 5 bases, and 6 bases lay outside the gene matches. The CDR3 DNA reads as TGTGCCAGCAGCCTAAGGCTAGCGGGCTCCTACAATGAGCAGTTCTTC. Amino acid sequence: CASSLRLAGSYNEQFF. Supplemented by reference TRBV7-9 and TRBJ2-1, the full variable domain reads DTGVSQNPRHKITKRGQNVTFRCDPISEHNRLYWYRQTLGQGPEFLTYFQNEAQLEKSRLLSDRFSAERPKGSFSTLEIQRTEQGDSAMYLCASSLRLAGSYNEQFFGPGTRLTVL.

The V gene is TRBV6-5, the J gene TRBJ1-4, with 8 nucleotides matching TRBD1. Germline V lookup: CDR1 MNHEY, CDR2 SVGAGI. J lost 6 bases, V lost 2 bases, and 5 bases had no gene match. The CDR3 spans 15 residues. CDR3 sequence reads: CASSYQGTGYEKLFF. CDR3 in DNA: TGTGCCAGCAGTTACCAGGGGACAGGCTATGAAAAACTGTTTTTT.

This chain uses TRBV27 with TRBJ2-7, with D possibly being TRBD1 (8 bases). This CDR3 spans 14 amino acids. Germline V gene sequence: CDR1 MNHEY, CDR2 SMNVEV (reference sequence). Between the trimmed V and J ends, which lost 5 bases and 2 bases, there was a span of 13 bases. DNA of the CDR3: TGTGCCAGCAGTAAACAGGGGGGGACCTACGAGCAGTACTTC. Encoded protein: CASSKQGGTYEQYF.

The chain is built from TRBV10-3 and TRBJ2-1, with D unclear. Trimming removed 8 bases at V and 0 bases at J, with 8 bases between. This CDR3 is built from 13 residues. CDR1 ENHRY and CDR2 SYGVKD come from the germline V gene. CDR3 region: CAISRSSYNEQFF. CDR3 DNA sequence: TGTGCCATCTCCCGGAGCTCCTACAATGAGCAGTTCTTC.

The V gene is TRBV28, the J gene TRBJ1-5; unclear D gene. Trimming removed 3 bases at V and 3 bases at J, with 9 bases between. Germline V gene sequence: CDR1 MDHEN, CDR2 SYDVKM. The CDR3 sequence is 14 residues long. The CDR3, as DNA: TGTGCCAGCAGTTTGAGGATCTCCAATCAGCCCCAGCATTTT. Residues: CASSLRISNQPQHF.